This T cell receptor (beta chain) was identified in a study of shared clonotypes between healthy human individuals. Study as a whole: Plates per donor: three CD4 naive, three CD4 memory, two CD8 naive, one CD8 memory. General study results and limits: Sequencing depth was a factor that was expected to affect clonotype sharing among donors. Despite large depth, sorted-subset datasets appeared incompletely sequenced. Non-shared clonotypes had lower generation probabilities than those shared by all four donors.

Here immunoSEQ multiplex PCR was the method, and the copy in TCRdb shows in-frame clones only, minus some. In the table there are some 2,100,000 clones, 90% to 97% of which are singletons. Concerning this clone: The antigen is not known. Other DNA sequences in this specimen translate into the identical CDR3.

With 2 bases clipped from V and 2 bases from J, the junction kept 1 base outside the gene matches. From germline, CDR1 is SNHLY and CDR2 FYNNEI. The CDR3 loop spans 14 amino acids. Material: naive CD4+ T cells sorted from blood. Subset indicated: CD45RA+ positively selected. The chain uses TRBV2 and TRBJ1-2, with 8 bases fitting TRBD1. This receptor was identified in a man younger than 30 in good health. Written as DNA, the CDR3 is TGTGCCAGCAGTGAACAGGGGGCGAACTATGGCTACACCTTC. It translates to CASSEQGANYGYTF.